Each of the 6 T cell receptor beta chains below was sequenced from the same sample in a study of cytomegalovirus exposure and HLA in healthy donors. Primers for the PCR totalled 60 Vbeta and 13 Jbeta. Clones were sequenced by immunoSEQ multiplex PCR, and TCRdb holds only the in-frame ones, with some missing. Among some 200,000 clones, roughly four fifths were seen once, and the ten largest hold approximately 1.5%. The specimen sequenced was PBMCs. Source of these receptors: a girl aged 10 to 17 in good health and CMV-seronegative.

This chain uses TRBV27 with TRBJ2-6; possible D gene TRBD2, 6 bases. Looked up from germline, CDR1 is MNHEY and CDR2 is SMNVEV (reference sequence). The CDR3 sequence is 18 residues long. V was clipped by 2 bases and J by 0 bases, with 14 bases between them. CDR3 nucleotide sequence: TGTGCCAGCAGTTTAACTAGCTCCACGCTCTCTGGGGCCAACGTCCTGACTTTC. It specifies CASSLTSSTLSGANVLTF. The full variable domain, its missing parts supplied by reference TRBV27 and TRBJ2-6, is EAQVTQNPRYLITVTGKKLTVTCSQNMNHEYMSWYRQDPGLGLRQIYYSMNVEVTDKGDVPEGYKVSRKEKRNFPLILESPSPNQTSLYFCASSLTSSTLSGANVLTFGAGSRLTVL.

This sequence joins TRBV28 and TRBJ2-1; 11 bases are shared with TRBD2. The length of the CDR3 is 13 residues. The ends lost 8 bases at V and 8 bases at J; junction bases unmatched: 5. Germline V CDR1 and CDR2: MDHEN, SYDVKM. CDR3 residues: CASLLAGVDEQFF. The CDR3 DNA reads TGTGCCAGCTTACTAGCGGGAGTGGATGAGCAGTTCTTC.

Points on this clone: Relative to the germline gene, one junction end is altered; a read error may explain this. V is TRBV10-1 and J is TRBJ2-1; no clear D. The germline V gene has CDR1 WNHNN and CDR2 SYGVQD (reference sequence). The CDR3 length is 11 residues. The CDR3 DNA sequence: TGCGTCAGCCTCCCGTGTAATGAGCAGTTCTTC. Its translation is CVSLPCNEQFF.

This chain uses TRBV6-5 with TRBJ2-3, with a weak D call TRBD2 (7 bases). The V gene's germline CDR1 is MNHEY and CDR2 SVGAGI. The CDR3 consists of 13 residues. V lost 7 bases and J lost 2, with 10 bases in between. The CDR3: CASIAGATDTQYF. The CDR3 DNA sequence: TGTGCCAGCATCGCGGGGGCCACAGATACGCAGTATTTT.

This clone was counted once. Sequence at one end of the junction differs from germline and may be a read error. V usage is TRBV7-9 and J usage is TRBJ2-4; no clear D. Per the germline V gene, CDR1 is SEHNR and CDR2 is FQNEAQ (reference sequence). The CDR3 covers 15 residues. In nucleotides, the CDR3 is TGTTCCAGCAGCTTACGAGAGTTAGCCAAAAACATTCAGTACTTC. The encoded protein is CSSSLRELAKNIQYF.

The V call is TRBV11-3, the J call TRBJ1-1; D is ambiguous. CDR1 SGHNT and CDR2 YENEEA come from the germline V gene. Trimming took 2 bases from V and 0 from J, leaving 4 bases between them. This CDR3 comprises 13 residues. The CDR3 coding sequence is TGTGCCAGCAGCTTATCCATGAACACTGAAGCTTTCTTT. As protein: CASSLSMNTEAFF.